The present T cell receptor beta chain was sequenced within a study of T cells after yellow fever vaccination. CDR3 length: 15 amino acids. V lost 6 bases and J 0 bases, leaving 14 bases between the germline ends. TCRdb processed the 5' RACE reads anew with MiXCR; each CDR3 protein has one entry. The table records more than 450,000 distinct CDR3 sequences, less than 25% of them present only once. This TCR derives from a young man who received the YFV17D yellow fever vaccine. The sequenced sample was PBMCs, obtained roughly 20 days after the first yellow fever vaccination. The chain couples TRBV12-3 or TRBV12-4 to TRBJ1-2; no clear D gene. The CDR3 coding sequence is TGTGCCAGCAGCCCCTCGAGCAACACTAACTATGGCTACACCTTC. Translation: CASSPSSNTNYGYTF.